These 9 T cell receptor beta chains originate from one sample sequenced in a study of beta chain features in type 1 diabetes (dated by TCRdb to about 2018). Libraries came from the immunoSEQ multiplex PCR assay. The entire amount of isolated RNA was reverse transcribed using the High Capacity cDNA Reverse Transcription Kit, so the sequenced TCRB transcripts were expressed ones. TCRdb stores this immuneACCESS table with in-frame sequences only. Part of the clones is absent; in the studies checked, under half of the shortfall reflects unresolved V genes, and no reason is known for the rest. The sample table shows about 650,000 clones, and around 12% are seen once. The ten biggest clones cover more than 0.1% of the sample. The investigation overall reported the following: In all four CD4+ subsets, TCRB CDR3 length was moderately but significantly shorter in type 1 diabetes patients.

For these receptors, no antigen is known. The sample taken for sequencing was naive CD4+ T cells from blood. The cell subset or site label corresponds to: true naive CD4+ T cells. Receptor source: a young man with type 1 diabetes.

In regard to this clone: Germline and junction disagree at one end, which may indicate a read error. The chain couples TRBV4-2 to TRBJ1-4; the D gene is possibly TRBD1 (5 bases). The germline V gene encodes CDR1 LGHNA and CDR2 YNFKEQ. This CDR3 is built from 15 residues. CDR3 bases: TGTGCCAGCAGCCAACCGGGGCCAACAAATGAAAAACTGTTTTTT. The encoded protein is CASSQPGPTNEKLFF.

This clone has only a few counts. The chain employs TRBV5-6 and TRBJ2-7; TRBD1 matches at 9 bases. Per germline, CDR1 SGHDT and CDR2 YYEEEE. This CDR3 is built from 14 residues. Trimming cost V 2 bases and J 6 bases; bases outside gene matches: 6. The CDR3 nucleotides read TGTGCCAGCAGCTTCTATCGACAGGGGGGCGAGCAGTACTTC. It yields the protein CASSFYRQGGEQYF.

The genes are TRBV7-9 and TRBJ2-1; no clear D gene. Trimming removed 8 bases from V and 2 bases from J, with 13 bases in between. Germline assignment: CDR1 SEHNR and CDR2 FQNEAQ (reference sequence). The CDR3 contains 14 residues. Written as DNA, the CDR3 is TGTGCCAGCCAATTTTCCACGGCCTACAATGAGCAGTTCTTC. It encodes CASQFSTAYNEQFF.

In this sample, this clone turned up a few times. The J gene is TRBJ1-6, the V gene TRBV7-2; tentative D call: TRBD1 (5 bases). Trimming removed 1 base from V and 8 bases from J, with 15 bases in between. Germline CDR1 reads SGHTA; CDR2 reads FQGNSA. There are 16 residues in the CDR3. For the CDR3, the DNA is TGTGCCAGCAGCTTAGGGGGGTCGGTTTTCGATTCACCCCTCCACTTT. It is translated as CASSLGGSVFDSPLHF.

The CDR3 here is CASSSQGVYQPQHF. In DNA, the CDR3 is TGTGCCAGTAGTTCACAGGGAGTCTATCAGCCCCAGCATTTT. The V call is TRBV19, the J call TRBJ1-5, with D tentatively TRBD1 (6 bases). CDR3 size: 14 residues. V was pared by 5 bases and J by 5 bases, with 13 bases between. CDR1 LNHDA and CDR2 SQIVND come from the germline V gene (reference sequence).

This chain joins TRBV14 and TRBJ2-3; no definite D call. Deletions cut 1 base from V and 5 bases from J, with 10 bases between. Germline V gene data show CDR1 as SGHDN and CDR2 as FVKESK. The CDR3 contains 14 residues. This chain's CDR3 is CASSQVYRGDTQYF. The CDR3 nucleotides are TGTGCCAGCAGCCAAGTATACCGCGGAGATACGCAGTATTTT.

The rearrangement uses TRBV5-1 and TRBJ1-2, with D possibly being TRBD1 (5 bases). There are 15 residues in the CDR3. V was trimmed by 3 bases and J by 0 bases, leaving 12 bases between them. Looked up from germline, CDR1 is SGHRS and CDR2 is YFSETQ. In nucleotides, the CDR3 is TGCGCCAGCAGCTCCGTGGGGGTGTCTAACTATGGCTACACCTTC. Translated: CASSSVGVSNYGYTF.

This chain connects TRBV9 to TRBJ1-5, with D maybe TRBD1 (6 bases). V shed 2 bases and J shed 5 bases, with 11 bases lying between them. The CDR3 contains 14 residues. CDR1 and CDR2 (germline): SGDLS, YYNGEE. This CDR3 is CASSVYPGDQPQHF. CDR3 sequence (DNA): TGTGCCAGCAGCGTCTACCCAGGGGATCAGCCCCAGCATTTT.

This clone was seen more than once but under ten times. The V and J genes are TRBV7-7 and TRBJ2-2; D unclear. This CDR3 comprises 14 residues. CDR1 SSHAT and CDR2 FNYEAQ come from the germline V gene (reference sequence). V lost 3 bases and J 2 bases, leaving 7 bases between the germline ends. CDR3 in DNA: TGTGCCAGCAGCTTTGGATTAAACACCGGGGAGCTGTTTTTT. This translates into CASSFGLNTGELFF.